The 5 T cell receptor beta chains below come from one sample, sequenced in a study of cytomegalovirus exposure and HLA in healthy donors (dated by TCRdb to 2016 to 2017). Library creation used the immunoSEQ multiplex PCR assay. For the multiplex PCR, a mixture combining 60 forward primers for TCR Vbeta segments and 13 reverse primers for TCR Jbeta segments was used. Sourced from immuneACCESS, this table was stored by TCRdb with only in-frame sequences that have V and J called. A share of the clones is absent; for the studies checked, an unresolved V gene accounts for under half, and the remainder has no known explanation. The sample contains about 180,000 clones, roughly four fifths of them found a single time. The top ten clonotypes cover about 2% of the sample. The source material was PBMCs. The receptor source for this set is a woman aged 30 to 39 in good health and CMV-seronegative.

This clone was recorded once. The V call is TRBV2, the J call TRBJ1-2; TRBD1 matches 8 bases. The CDR3 totals 14 residues. Germline V lookup: CDR1 SNHLY, CDR2 FYNNEI. The J segment lost 6 bases and the V segment lost 6 bases, leaving 9 bases of the junction unmatched. The CDR3 DNA reads as TGTGCCAGCAGATTCCCGGGACAGGAAGATGGCTACACCTTC. This sequence encodes CASRFPGQEDGYTF.

The J gene is TRBJ1-1, the V gene TRBV10-2, with unresolved D. This CDR3 contains 14 residues. V was clipped by 4 bases and J by 0 bases, with 9 bases between them. The germline gives CDR1 WSHSY, CDR2 SAAADI. CDR3 coding DNA: TGCGCCAGCAGTGTCAGCGGGTTGAACACTGAAGCTTTCTTT. It is translated as CASSVSGLNTEAFF.

The chain employs TRBV9 and TRBJ1-5; D uncertain. The V end was cut by 2 bases, the J end by 7 bases, with 13 bases between. CDR1 is SGDLS, CDR2 YYNGEE, per germline. The CDR3 has 14 residues. CDR3 coding DNA: TGTGCCAGCAGCGTGGCAGGCGTCGGACAGCCCCAGCATTTT. Translation: CASSVAGVGQPQHF.

This clone appeared once. The V and J genes are TRBV6-6 and TRBJ2-5; TRBD2 matches 9 bases. The germline V gene encodes CDR1 MNHNY and CDR2 SVGAGI (reference sequence). This CDR3 has 13 amino acids. J gave up 2 bases and V 6 bases, and 1 base lay outside the gene matches. The CDR3 DNA reads as TGTGCCAGCAGGGCGGGAGGGCAAGAGACCCAGTACTTC. Residues: CASRAGGQETQYF.

The chain uses TRBV5-1 and TRBJ1-6, with D perhaps matching TRBD1 (5 bases). The V gene's germline CDR1 is SGHRS and CDR2 YFSETQ. The CDR3 is made up of 16 amino acids. V was trimmed by 0 bases and J by 9 bases, leaving 16 bases between them. The CDR3 bases are TGCGCCAGCAGCTTGGCCGGGGGGACTTTTGGTTCACCCCTCCACTTT. The encoded protein is CASSLAGGTFGSPLHF.